This T cell receptor (beta chain) derives from a study of human T cells and chemical hapten exposure. The CDR3 contains 15 residues. CDR1 is SGHTA and CDR2 is FQGNSA in the germline V gene. V shed 8 bases, J shed 4 bases, and the junction held 11 bases outside the gene matches. Time point: patch test 2, 6 weeks after DPC sensitization. Described treatment: therapeutic diphenylcyclopropenone sensitization with weekly scalp DPC. It was from unfractionated whole blood that total RNA was extracted. The sample holds a few counts of this clonotype. TCRdb used MiXCR to reprocess the RACE reads, holding one entry per CDR3 protein. The sample lists some 96,000 distinct CDR3 sequences, about 9% seen once, with approximately 1.9% in the top ten.

The material sequenced was whole blood, taken in connection with sensitization to the hapten diphenylcyclopropenone (DPC). The rearrangement joins TRBV7-2 to TRBJ2-7, with TRBD2 identical over 10 bases. The clonotype comes from a woman aged 40 to 50 with alopecia areata. Some clones in this sample may be carry-over from other donors' samples. CDR3 DNA sequence: TGTGCCAGCTCGCTAGCGGGAGTCACCGCGTACGAGCAGTACTTC. This gives the protein CASSLAGVTAYEQYF.